The 4 T cell receptor beta chains in this list originate from one sample, sequenced in a study of identical twins. TCRdb passed the 5' RACE reads through MiXCR, listing each CDR3 protein once. Of about 300,000 distinct CDR3 sequences in the sample, 12% are singletons; the top ten hold about 7%. These same data were also listed under a study on yellow fever vaccine responses in identical twins.

Material: CD8+ T cells sorted from blood. The receptors stem from a woman aged 18-30 years in good health.

Only a few counts were recorded for this clonotype. The chain recombines TRBV7-9 with TRBJ1-1; a possible D gene is TRBD1 (5 bases). V lost 10 bases and J lost 5, with 23 bases in between. The CDR3 is made up of 15 amino acids. Germline V gene data show CDR1 as SEHNR and CDR2 as FQNEAQ (reference sequence). The CDR3 region has the DNA TGTGCCACCCGAGGGACGTTCGAGGGTGGTACTGAAGCTTTCTTT. This gives the protein CATRGTFEGGTEAFF.

The J gene is TRBJ2-2, the V gene TRBV6-5; D is undetermined. The CDR3 runs 19 residues. Between the trimmed V and J ends, which lost 3 bases and 1 base, there was a span of 21 bases. Germline loops: CDR1 MNHEY, CDR2 SVGAGI. CDR3 sequence reads: CASSYQFLGLGLNTGELFF. CDR3 nucleotide sequence: TGTGCCAGCAGTTATCAATTTCTAGGGCTGGGCTTGAACACCGGGGAGCTGTTTTTT.

The chain is built from TRBV2 and TRBJ2-7; D is uncertain. The CDR3 is 14 amino acids. V gave up 11 bases and J gave up 2 bases, with 19 bases separating them. Germline values: CDR1 SNHLY, CDR2 FYNNEI. Written as DNA, the CDR3 is TGTGCCTACCTAGACTTACAGATGCCCTACGAGCAGTACTTC. It codes for CAYLDLQMPYEQYF.

This clonotype was observed at least ten times. This chain connects TRBV5-1 to TRBJ1-2; possibly TRBD1 for D (6 bases). This CDR3 spans 15 amino acids. Germline values: CDR1 SGHRS, CDR2 YFSETQ. The germline V and J ends were trimmed by 3 bases and 5 bases, with 17 bases remaining between them. CDR3 protein: CASSWIRGQAYGYTF. Here the CDR3 DNA reads TGCGCCAGCAGCTGGATCCGGGGGCAGGCTTATGGCTACACCTTC.